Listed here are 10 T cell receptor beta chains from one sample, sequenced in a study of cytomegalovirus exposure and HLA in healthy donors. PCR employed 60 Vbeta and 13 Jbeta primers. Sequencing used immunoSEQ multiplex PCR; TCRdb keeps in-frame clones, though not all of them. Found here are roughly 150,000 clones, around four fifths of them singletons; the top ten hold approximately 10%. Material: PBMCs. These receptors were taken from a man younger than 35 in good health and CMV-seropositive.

The CDR3 DNA sequence: TGTGCCAGCAGCGGGCTTGGTTACGAGCAGTACTTC. This gives the protein CASSGLGYEQYF. The rearrangement uses TRBV7-9 and TRBJ2-7, with D unresolved. Germline V CDR1 and CDR2: SEHNR, FQNEAQ (reference sequence). CDR3 length: 12 residues. Trimming stripped 5 bases from V and 4 bases from J, with 9 bases between.

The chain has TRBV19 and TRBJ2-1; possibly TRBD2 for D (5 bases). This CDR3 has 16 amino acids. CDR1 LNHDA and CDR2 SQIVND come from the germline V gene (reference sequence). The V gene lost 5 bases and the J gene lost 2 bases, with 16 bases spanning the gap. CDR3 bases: TGTGCCAGTAGTTTCCGGACTCCCCCCCCCTACAATGAGCAGTTCTTC. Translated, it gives CASSFRTPPPYNEQFF.

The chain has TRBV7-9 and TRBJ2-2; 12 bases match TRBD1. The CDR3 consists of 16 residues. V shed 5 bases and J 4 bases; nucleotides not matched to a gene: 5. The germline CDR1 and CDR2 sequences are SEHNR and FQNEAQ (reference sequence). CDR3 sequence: CASSRGQGAITGELFF. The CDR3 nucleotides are TGTGCCAGCAGCCGGGGACAGGGGGCAATCACCGGGGAGCTGTTTTTT.

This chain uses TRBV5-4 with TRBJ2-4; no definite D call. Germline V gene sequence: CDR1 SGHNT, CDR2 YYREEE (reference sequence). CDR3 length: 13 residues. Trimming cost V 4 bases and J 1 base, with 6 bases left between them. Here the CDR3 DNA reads TGTGCCAGCAGCGCAAGCGCCAAAAACATTCAGTACTTC. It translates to CASSASAKNIQYF. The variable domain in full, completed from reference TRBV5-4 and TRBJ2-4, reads ETGVTQSPTHLIKTRGQQVTLRCSSQSGHNTVSWYQQALGQGPQFIFQYYREEENGRGNFPPRFSGLQFPNYSSELNVNALELDDSALYLCASSASAKNIQYFGAGTRLSVL.

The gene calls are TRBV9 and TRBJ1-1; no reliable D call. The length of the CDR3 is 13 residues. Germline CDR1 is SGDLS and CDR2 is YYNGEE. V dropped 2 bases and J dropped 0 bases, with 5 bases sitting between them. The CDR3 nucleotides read TGTGCCAGCAGCGTCGAGCTGAACACTGAAGCTTTCTTT. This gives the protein CASSVELNTEAFF.

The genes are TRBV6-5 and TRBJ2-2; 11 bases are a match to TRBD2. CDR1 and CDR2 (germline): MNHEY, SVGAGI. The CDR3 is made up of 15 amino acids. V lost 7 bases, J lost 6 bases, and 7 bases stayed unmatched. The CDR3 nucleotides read TGTGCCAGCATGCTTCTAGCGGGAGGTTCCGGGGAGCTGTTTTTT. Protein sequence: CASMLLAGGSGELFF.

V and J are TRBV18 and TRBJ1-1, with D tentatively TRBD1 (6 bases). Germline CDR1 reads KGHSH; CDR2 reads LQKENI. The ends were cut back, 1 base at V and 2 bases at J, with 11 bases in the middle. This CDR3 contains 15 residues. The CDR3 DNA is TGTGCCAGCTCACCACAGGGGGTGGAAAACACTGAAGCTTTCTTT. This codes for CASSPQGVENTEAFF.

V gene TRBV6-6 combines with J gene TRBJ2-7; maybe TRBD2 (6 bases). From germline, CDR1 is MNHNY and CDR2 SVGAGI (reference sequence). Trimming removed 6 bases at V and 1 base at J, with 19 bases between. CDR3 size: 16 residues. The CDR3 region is CASSYLSGEESYEQYF. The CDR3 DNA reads TGTGCCAGCAGCTACCTTAGTGGGGAGGAGTCCTACGAGCAGTACTTC.

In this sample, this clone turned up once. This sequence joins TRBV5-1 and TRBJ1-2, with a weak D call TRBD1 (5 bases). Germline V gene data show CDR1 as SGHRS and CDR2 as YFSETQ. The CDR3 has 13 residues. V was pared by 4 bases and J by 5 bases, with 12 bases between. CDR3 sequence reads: CASSPTDLYGYTF. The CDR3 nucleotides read TGCGCCAGCAGCCCGACAGATTTATATGGCTACACCTTC.

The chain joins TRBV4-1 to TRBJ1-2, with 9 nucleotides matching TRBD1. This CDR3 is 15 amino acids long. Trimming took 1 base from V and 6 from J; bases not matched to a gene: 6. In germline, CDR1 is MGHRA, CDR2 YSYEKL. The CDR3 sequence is CASSQVWGQGHGYTF. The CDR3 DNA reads TGCGCCAGCAGCCAAGTTTGGGGACAGGGACATGGCTACACCTTC.